The 26 T cell receptor beta chains reported below all come from one sample, sequenced in a study of CD8 T cells in ankylosing spondylitis (dated 2017 in TCRdb). The protocol used for the library was 5' RACE. The sample was run on an Illumina HiSeq 2500. TCRdb redid the processing of the public reads, applying fastp at Q25 and MiXCR, and retained in-frame beta chains. Each CDR3 protein appears once, grouped with its most common genes and DNA. The sample yields more than 150,000 distinct CDR3 sequences; roughly 20% were counted once. Approximately 4% of the sample is taken by the ten largest. The sample was blood, either unsorted or a sorted T cell fraction (not recorded which). All receptors come from a male donor between 10 and 30 years old with ankylosing spondylitis or in good health (not recorded which). Donor details come from another sample of the same person, matched by shared clones.

This clonotype was detected many times. The V call is TRBV4-3, the J call TRBJ2-7; D possibly corresponds to TRBD2 (6 bases). Looked up from germline, CDR1 is LGHNA and CDR2 is YSLEER. The CDR3 loop spans 16 amino acids. V dropped 0 bases and J dropped 8 bases, with 20 bases sitting between them. CDR3 sequence (DNA): TGCGCCAGCAGCCAAGATTGGGGGACCTCCGCGGGACAGCAGTACTTC. Amino acid sequence: CASSQDWGTSAGQQYF.

The genes are TRBV12-5 and TRBJ2-2; TRBD1 matches at 8 bases. Per germline, CDR1 LGHNT and CDR2 FRNRAP. This CDR3 has 16 residues. V lost 1 base and J lost 4; bases outside the gene matches: 5. CDR3: CASGLGQGPSTGELFF. The CDR3 DNA follows: TGTGCTAGTGGTTTGGGACAGGGGCCATCCACCGGGGAGCTGTTTTTT.

This clonotype was seen many times. The V call is TRBV6-1, the J call TRBJ1-5; D not resolved. The CDR3 runs 18 residues. Germline V gives CDR1 MNHNS, CDR2 SASEGT. Trimming took off 0 bases at V and 0 bases at J, with 15 bases between the two ends. Here the CDR3 DNA reads TGTGCCAGCAGTGAAGCTCGCAAGGCAGCATATAGCAATCAGCCCCAGCATTTT. Translation gives CASSEARKAAYSNQPQHF.

This clonotype was seen at least ten times. The J gene is TRBJ2-1, the V gene TRBV12-3 or TRBV12-4, with 8 bases identical to TRBD2. With V trimmed by 7 bases and J by 2 bases, 7 bases remained unmatched. The CDR3 contains 15 residues. CDR3 sequence reads: CASILSGVAYNEQFF. Written as DNA, the CDR3 is TGTGCCAGCATCCTTAGCGGGGTAGCCTACAATGAGCAGTTCTTC.

This chain links TRBV20-1 with TRBJ2-7; D tentatively fits TRBD1 or TRBD2 (5 bases each). The germline V gene has CDR1 DFQATT and CDR2 SNEGSKA (reference sequence). There are 14 residues in the CDR3. V lost 4 bases to trimming and J lost 2 bases, with 15 bases between them. The CDR3 region has the DNA TGCAGTGCTAACGGGCGACGGGGCGCCTACGAGCAGTACTTC. Translated, it gives CSANGRRGAYEQYF.

This clonotype was recorded at least ten times. This chain joins TRBV10-3 and TRBJ1-5; D may be TRBD1 (5 bases). The CDR3 extends over 17 amino acids. Germline V gives CDR1 ENHRY, CDR2 SYGVKD. V was pared by 0 bases and J by 6 bases, with 18 bases between. In DNA form, the CDR3 reads TGTGCCATCAGTGAGTCGGAGGGACGCCCCGTCGGTCAGCCCCAGCATTTT. This translates into CAISESEGRPVGQPQHF.

This clonotype was detected many times. The chain links TRBV7-2 to TRBJ2-3, with TRBD1 matching 9 bases. Germline CDR1 SGHTA, CDR2 FQGNSA. With 6 bases clipped from V and 1 base from J, the junction kept 5 bases outside the gene matches. CDR3 length: 15 residues. The CDR3 here is CASSLWDRGTDTQYF. The CDR3 DNA is TGTGCCAGCAGTCTCTGGGACAGGGGCACAGATACGCAGTATTTT.

Ten or more counts support this clonotype. This chain uses TRBV10-3 with TRBJ2-1, with TRBD2 matching over 8 bases. The germline V gene has CDR1 ENHRY and CDR2 SYGVKD. The CDR3 covers 10 residues. Losses at the gene ends were 11 bases for V and 6 bases for J; bases not matched to a gene: 0. CDR3 coding DNA: TGTGCCGCGGGGGGCAATGAGCAGTTCTTC. It translates to CAAGGNEQFF.

V is TRBV10-1 and J is TRBJ2-7; D gene unclear. V was shortened by 7 bases and J by 5 bases, with 15 bases between the two germline ends. Germline lookup yields CDR1 WNHNN and CDR2 SYGVQD (reference sequence). CDR3 length: 13 residues. CDR3 coding DNA: TGCGCCAGCATCCCCCAGGAAATCCACGAGCAGTACGTC. Its protein is CASIPQEIHEQYV.

Ten or more counts support this clonotype. The chain is built from TRBV10-3 and TRBJ2-7; D unclear. Trimming removed 3 bases from V and 5 bases from J, with 14 bases in between. Per the germline V gene, CDR1 is ENHRY and CDR2 is SYGVKD. CDR3 size: 14 residues. CDR3 DNA: TGTGCCATCAGTGATCCAGGCGGTCTGGACGAGCAGTACGTC. Translated, it gives CAISDPGGLDEQYV.

This clonotype occurred many times. V gene TRBV6-4 combines with J gene TRBJ2-3; either TRBD1 or TRBD2 may fit D (5 bases each). Germline loops: CDR1 MRHNA, CDR2 SNTAGT. The germline V and J ends were trimmed by 2 bases and 11 bases, with 14 bases remaining between them. This CDR3 region has 13 residues. CDR3 in DNA: TGTGCCAGCAGTGACACCGGGGCCGGGTGGCAGTATTTT. This sequence encodes CASSDTGAGWQYF.

There are many counts of this clonotype. The chain has TRBV7-9 and TRBJ2-6; 7 nucleotides align to TRBD1. This CDR3 is 16 amino acids long. The ends lost 5 bases at V and 1 base at J; junction bases unmatched: 5. Per germline, CDR1 SEHNR and CDR2 FQNEAQ (reference sequence). CDR3 region: CASSPRGKSGANVLTF. As DNA, the CDR3 is TGTGCCAGCAGCCCCAGGGGGAAGTCTGGGGCCAACGTCCTGACTTTC.

J is TRBJ2-4 and V is TRBV4-3, with D uncertain. Per germline, CDR1 LGHNA and CDR2 YSLEER. V gave up 0 bases and J gave up 6 bases, with 9 bases separating them. The CDR3 is 14 residues long. CDR3 sequence (DNA): TGCGCCAGCAGCCAAGACTTTAACAGAAACATTCAGTACTTC. The encoded protein is CASSQDFNRNIQYF.

The chain links TRBV27 to TRBJ2-2; 7 bases match TRBD1. V was clipped by 3 bases and J by 6 bases; unmatched bases: 7. This CDR3 is 15 amino acids long. The germline V gene has CDR1 MNHEY and CDR2 SMNVEV (reference sequence). This CDR3 is CASSFEGRGPGELFF. CDR3 sequence (DNA): TGTGCCAGCAGTTTTGAAGGAAGGGGGCCCGGGGAGCTGTTTTTT.

This sequence joins TRBV7-9 and TRBJ1-5; D may be TRBD1 (6 bases). Germline V gives CDR1 SEHNR, CDR2 FQNEAQ (reference sequence). Trimming cost V 2 bases and J 11 bases, with 13 bases left between them. This CDR3 is built from 13 residues. This chain's CDR3 is CASSLSGEEAQHF. The CDR3 region has the DNA TGTGCCAGCAGCTTATCAGGGGAGGAGGCCCAGCATTTT.

This clonotype was observed at least ten times. This chain uses TRBV29-1 with TRBJ2-5; D not certain. V lost 7 bases and J lost 2, with 14 bases in between. Looked up from germline, CDR1 is SQVTM and CDR2 is ANQGSEA. CDR3 length: 13 amino acids. The CDR3 DNA sequence: TGCAGCGCAAATAGTCCAGCGCAAGAGACCCAGTACTTC. This codes for CSANSPAQETQYF.

This clonotype showed up many times. V usage is TRBV29-1 and J usage is TRBJ1-2; the match to TRBD1 covers 10 bases. The V and J ends lost 6 bases and 5 bases, in that order; junction bases with no gene match: 9. CDR3 length: 14 residues. Germline V gene lookup returns CDR1 SQVTM and CDR2 ANQGSEA. In nucleotides, the CDR3 is TGCAGCGTCGATGGACAGGGGGGAGGTTATGGCTACACCTTC. Amino acids: CSVDGQGGGYGYTF.

There are many counts of this clonotype. This chain uses TRBV25-1 with TRBJ2-1; D remains unclear. The germline gives CDR1 MGHDK, CDR2 SYGVNS. The CDR3 runs to 12 residues. Trimming cost V 5 bases and J 8 bases, with 10 bases left between them. The CDR3 is CASSLLWDEQFF. The CDR3 DNA reads TGTGCCAGCAGTCTCCTTTGGGATGAGCAGTTCTTC.

In this sample, this clonotype turned up many times. The chain joins TRBV4-3 to TRBJ2-3, with D possibly matching TRBD2 (6 bases). The germline V gene encodes CDR1 LGHNA and CDR2 YSLEER. CDR3 length equals 14 residues. V lost 0 bases and J lost 6, with 10 bases in between. CDR3 DNA sequence: TGCGCCAGCAGCCAAGACTTTGGAGGGGATACGCAGTATTTT. The encoded protein is CASSQDFGGDTQYF.

This clonotype was observed a few times. The chain combines TRBV7-7 with TRBJ2-2; 7 nucleotides agree with TRBD2. The CDR3 length is 15 residues. The ends lost 6 bases at V and 2 bases at J; junction bases unmatched: 6. CDR1 is SSHAT, CDR2 FNYEAQ, per germline (reference sequence). CDR3 sequence (DNA): TGTGCCAGCAGTCGTCTAGCGGATAACACCGGGGAGCTGTTTTTT. Its translation is CASSRLADNTGELFF. Full variable domain (outside the CDR3, taken from reference TRBV7-7 and TRBJ2-2): GAGVSQSPRYKVTKRGQDVTLRCDPISSHATLYWYQQALGQGPEFLTYFNYEAQPDKSGLPSDRFSAERPEGSISTLTIQRTEQRDSAMYRCASSRLADNTGELFFGEGSRLTVL.

The CDR3 spells CASSLALTDNEQFF. As DNA, the CDR3 is TGTGCCAGCAGCTTAGCGCTCACCGACAATGAGCAGTTCTTC. The J gene is TRBJ2-1, the V gene TRBV7-6; unclear D gene. The ends were cut back, 0 bases at V and 5 bases at J, with 8 bases in the middle. Germline V gene lookup returns CDR1 SGHVS and CDR2 FNYEAQ. The CDR3 loop spans 14 amino acids. The variable domain in full, completed from reference TRBV7-6 and TRBJ2-1, reads GAGVSQSPRYKVTKRGQDVALRCDPISGHVSLYWYRQALGQGPEFLTYFNYEAQQDKSGLPNDRFSAERPEGSISTLTIQRTEQRDSAMYRCASSLALTDNEQFFGPGTRLTVL.

This clonotype has ten or more counts. The rearrangement uses TRBV7-2 and TRBJ2-1, with a weak D call TRBD2 (6 bases). The CDR3 sequence is 15 residues long. The V gene's germline CDR1 is SGHTA and CDR2 FQGNSA. The germline V and J ends were trimmed by 0 bases and 2 bases, with 8 bases remaining between them. CDR3 residues: CASSLASGAYNEQFF. CDR3 DNA: TGTGCCAGCAGCTTAGCTAGCGGAGCCTACAATGAGCAGTTCTTC.

This clonotype was seen ten or more times. The V and J genes are TRBV20-1 and TRBJ2-1, with unresolved D. Trimming took off 5 bases at V and 4 bases at J, with 6 bases between the two ends. The CDR3 spans 11 residues. The germline V gene has CDR1 DFQATT and CDR2 SNEGSKA (reference sequence). CDR3 bases: TGCAGTGCTGATTATTACAATGAGCAGTTCTTC. It translates to CSADYYNEQFF.

This clonotype was recorded at least ten times. The chain is built from TRBV27 and TRBJ1-1; D call uncertain. Germline CDR1 MNHEY, CDR2 SMNVEV (reference sequence). Trimming cost V 5 bases and J 5 bases, with 12 bases left between them. The CDR3 loop spans 13 amino acids. CDR3 residues: CASSAGGWTEAFF. CDR3 DNA: TGTGCCAGCAGTGCGGGCGGGTGGACTGAAGCTTTCTTT.

There are many counts of this clonotype. This sequence joins TRBV7-9 and TRBJ2-1, with a tentative D call TRBD1 (5 bases). The CDR3 contains 13 residues. Trimming removed 2 bases at V and 12 bases at J, with 14 bases between. The V gene's germline CDR1 is SEHNR and CDR2 FQNEAQ (reference sequence). The DNA for the CDR3 is TGTGCCAGCAGCTTAAAGGGGATCCCTCGGCAGTTCTTC. It translates to CASSLKGIPRQFF.

V and J are TRBV29-1 and TRBJ2-1, with unresolved D. Per germline, CDR1 SQVTM and CDR2 ANQGSEA. The CDR3 spans 17 residues. Trimming took off 1 base at V and 0 bases at J, with 16 bases between the two ends. CDR3 DNA: TGCAGCGTTGAAGTCTGGTCACTAAGCAACTCCTACAATGAGCAGTTCTTC. As protein: CSVEVWSLSNSYNEQFF.